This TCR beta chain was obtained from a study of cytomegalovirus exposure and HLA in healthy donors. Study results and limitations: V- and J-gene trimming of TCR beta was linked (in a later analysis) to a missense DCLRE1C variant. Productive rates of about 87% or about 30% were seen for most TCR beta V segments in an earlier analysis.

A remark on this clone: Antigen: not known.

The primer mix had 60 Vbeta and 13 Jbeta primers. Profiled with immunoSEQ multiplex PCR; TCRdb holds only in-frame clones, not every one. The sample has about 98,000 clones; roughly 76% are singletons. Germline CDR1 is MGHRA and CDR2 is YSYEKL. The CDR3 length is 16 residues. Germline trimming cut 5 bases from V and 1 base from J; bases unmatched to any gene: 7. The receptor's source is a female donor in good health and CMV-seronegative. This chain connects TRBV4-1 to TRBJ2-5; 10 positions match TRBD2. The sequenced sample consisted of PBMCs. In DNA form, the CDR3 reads TGCGCCAGCAGCGCCACTAGCGGGGTACTCCAAGAGACCCAGTACTTC. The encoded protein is CASSATSGVLQETQYF.